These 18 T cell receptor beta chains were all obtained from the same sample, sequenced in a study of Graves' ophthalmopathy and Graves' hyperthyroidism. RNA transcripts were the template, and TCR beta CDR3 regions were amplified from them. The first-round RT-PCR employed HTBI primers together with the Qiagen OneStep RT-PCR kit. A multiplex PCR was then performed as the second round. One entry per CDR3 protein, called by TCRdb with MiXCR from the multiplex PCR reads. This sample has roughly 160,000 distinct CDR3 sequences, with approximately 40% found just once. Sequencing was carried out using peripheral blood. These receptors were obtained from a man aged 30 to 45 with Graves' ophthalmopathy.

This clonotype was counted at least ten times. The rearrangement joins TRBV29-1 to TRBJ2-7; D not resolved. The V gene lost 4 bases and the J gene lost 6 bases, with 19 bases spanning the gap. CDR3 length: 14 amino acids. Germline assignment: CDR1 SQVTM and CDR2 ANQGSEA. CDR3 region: CSVAPLAIGSEQYF. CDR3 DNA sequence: TGCAGCGTTGCCCCGTTAGCTATAGGCTCCGAGCAGTACTTC.

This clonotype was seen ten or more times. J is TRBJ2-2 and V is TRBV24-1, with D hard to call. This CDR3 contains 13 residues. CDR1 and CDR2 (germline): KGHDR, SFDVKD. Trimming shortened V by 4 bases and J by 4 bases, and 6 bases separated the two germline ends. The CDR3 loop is CATSEISTGELFF. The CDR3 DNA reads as TGTGCCACCAGTGAAATCAGCACCGGGGAGCTGTTTTTT.

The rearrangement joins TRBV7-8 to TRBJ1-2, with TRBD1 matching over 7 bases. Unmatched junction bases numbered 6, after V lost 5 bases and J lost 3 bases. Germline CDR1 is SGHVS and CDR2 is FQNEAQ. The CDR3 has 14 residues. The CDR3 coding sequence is TGTGCCAGCAGCCCAAGGGGGACAGACTATGGCTACACCTTC. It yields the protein CASSPRGTDYGYTF.

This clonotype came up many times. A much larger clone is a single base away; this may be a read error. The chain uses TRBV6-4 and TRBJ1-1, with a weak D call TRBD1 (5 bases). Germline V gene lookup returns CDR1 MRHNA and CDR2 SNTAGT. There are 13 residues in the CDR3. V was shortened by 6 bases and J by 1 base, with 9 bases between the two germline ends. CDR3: CASSSTENTEAFF. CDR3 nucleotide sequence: TGTGCCAGCAGCTCGACAGAGAACACTGAAGCTTTCTTT.

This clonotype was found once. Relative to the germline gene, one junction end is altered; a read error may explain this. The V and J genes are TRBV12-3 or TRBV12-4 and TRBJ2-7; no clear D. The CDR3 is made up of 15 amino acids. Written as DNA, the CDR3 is TGTGCCAGCAGTCCAGGACGCAACCTCGCCTACGGGCAGTACTTC. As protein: CASSPGRNLAYGQYF.

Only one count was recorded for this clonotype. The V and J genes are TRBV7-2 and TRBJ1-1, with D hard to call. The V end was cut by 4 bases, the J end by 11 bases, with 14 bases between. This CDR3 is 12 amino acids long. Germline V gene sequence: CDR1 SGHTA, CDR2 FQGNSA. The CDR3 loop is CASSSQLRSAFF. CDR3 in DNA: TGTGCCAGCAGCTCTCAGCTCCGATCCGCTTTCTTT.

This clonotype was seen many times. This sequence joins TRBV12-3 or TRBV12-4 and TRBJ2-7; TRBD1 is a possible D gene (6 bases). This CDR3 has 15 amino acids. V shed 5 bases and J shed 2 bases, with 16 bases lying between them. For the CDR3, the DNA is TGTGCCAGCAGTGCCACCGGGACACTCACCTACGAGCAGTACTTC. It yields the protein CASSATGTLTYEQYF.

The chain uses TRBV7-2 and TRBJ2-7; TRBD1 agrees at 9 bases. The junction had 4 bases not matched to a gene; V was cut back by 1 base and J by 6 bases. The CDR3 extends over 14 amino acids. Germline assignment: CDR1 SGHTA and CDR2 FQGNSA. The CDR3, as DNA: TGTGCCAGCAGCTTAGACAGGGGGCCAAGCGAGCAGTACTTC. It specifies CASSLDRGPSEQYF.

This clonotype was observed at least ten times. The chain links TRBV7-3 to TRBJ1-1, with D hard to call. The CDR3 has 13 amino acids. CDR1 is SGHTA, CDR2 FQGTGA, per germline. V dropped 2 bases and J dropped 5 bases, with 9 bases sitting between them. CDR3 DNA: TGTGCCAGCAGCTTAGGGCCGGCAACTGAAGCTTTCTTT. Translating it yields CASSLGPATEAFF.

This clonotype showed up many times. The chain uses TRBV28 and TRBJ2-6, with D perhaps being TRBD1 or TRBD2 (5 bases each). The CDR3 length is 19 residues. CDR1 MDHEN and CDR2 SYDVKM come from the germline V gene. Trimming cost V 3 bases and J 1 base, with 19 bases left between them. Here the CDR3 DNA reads TGTGCCAGCAGTTTTGGTTCGGGGCTAAGATTTTCTGGGGCCAACGTCCTGACTTTC. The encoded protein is CASSFGSGLRFSGANVLTF.

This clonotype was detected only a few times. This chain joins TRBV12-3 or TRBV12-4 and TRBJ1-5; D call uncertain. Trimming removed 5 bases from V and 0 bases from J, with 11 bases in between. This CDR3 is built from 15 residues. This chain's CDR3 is CASSPTRISNQPQHF. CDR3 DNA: TGTGCCAGCAGTCCTACTCGGATTAGCAATCAGCCCCAGCATTTT.

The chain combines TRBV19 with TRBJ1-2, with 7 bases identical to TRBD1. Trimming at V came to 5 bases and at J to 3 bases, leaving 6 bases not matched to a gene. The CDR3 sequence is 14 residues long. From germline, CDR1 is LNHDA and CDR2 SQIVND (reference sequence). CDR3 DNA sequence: TGTGCCAGTAGTGGAACCGGGACAGACTATGGCTACACCTTC. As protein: CASSGTGTDYGYTF.

The CDR3 is CASSFLAKNIQYF. CDR3 coding DNA: TGTGCCAGCAGTTTTCTAGCCAAAAACATTCAGTACTTC. This rearrangement joins TRBV28 to TRBJ2-4, with D unresolved. Trimming left V 3 bases short and J 0 bases short, with 3 bases between. CDR3 length equals 13 residues. Looked up from germline, CDR1 is MDHEN and CDR2 is SYDVKM.

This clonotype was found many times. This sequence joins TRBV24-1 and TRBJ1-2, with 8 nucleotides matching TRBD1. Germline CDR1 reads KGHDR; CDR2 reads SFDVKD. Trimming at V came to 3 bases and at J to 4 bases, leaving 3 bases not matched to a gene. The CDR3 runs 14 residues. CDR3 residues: CATSDMTGVYGYTF. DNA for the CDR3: TGTGCCACCAGTGATATGACAGGGGTCTATGGCTACACCTTC.

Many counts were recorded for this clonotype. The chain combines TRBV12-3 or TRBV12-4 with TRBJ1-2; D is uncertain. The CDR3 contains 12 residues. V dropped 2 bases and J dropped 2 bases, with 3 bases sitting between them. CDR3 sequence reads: CASSLSNYGYTF. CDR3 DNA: TGTGCCAGCAGTTTATCGAACTATGGCTACACCTTC.

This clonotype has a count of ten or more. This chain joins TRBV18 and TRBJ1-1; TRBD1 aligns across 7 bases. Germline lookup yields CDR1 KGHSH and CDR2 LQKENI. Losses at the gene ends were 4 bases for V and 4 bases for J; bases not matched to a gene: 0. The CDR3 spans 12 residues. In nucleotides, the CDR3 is TGTGCCAGCTCACGGGACAGCACTGAAGCTTTCTTT. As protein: CASSRDSTEAFF.

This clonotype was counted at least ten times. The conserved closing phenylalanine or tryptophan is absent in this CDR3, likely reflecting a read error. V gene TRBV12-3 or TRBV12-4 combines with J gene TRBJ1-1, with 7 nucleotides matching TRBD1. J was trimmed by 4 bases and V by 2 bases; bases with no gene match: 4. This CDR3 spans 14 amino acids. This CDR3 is CASSLNRGGTEAFL. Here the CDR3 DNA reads TGTGCCAGCAGTTTAAACAGGGGCGGCACTGAAGCTTTCCTT.

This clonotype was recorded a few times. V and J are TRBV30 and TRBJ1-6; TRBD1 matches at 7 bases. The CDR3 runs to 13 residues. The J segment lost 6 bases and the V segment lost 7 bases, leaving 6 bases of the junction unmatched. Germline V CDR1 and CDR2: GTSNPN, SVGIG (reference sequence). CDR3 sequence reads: CAFGQVFNSPLHF. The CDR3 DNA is TGTGCCTTCGGACAGGTCTTTAATTCACCCCTCCACTTT.